This paragraph covers one TCR beta chain sequence. V was clipped by 6 bases and J by 2 bases, with 11 bases between them. CDR3 size: 12 residues. Germline V gene lookup returns CDR1 DFQATT and CDR2 SNEGSKA (reference sequence). An amount of RNA that ranged from roughly 0.45 to 1 ug was reverse transcribed with random hexamers. TCRdb processed the immunoSEQ multiplex PCR reads anew with MiXCR; each CDR3 protein has one entry. The sample consists of about 200,000 distinct CDR3 sequences, over 85% of them appearing once. The sample originates from a study of CD8 T cells in Susac syndrome. This TCR was recovered from a human donor in good health. The sequencing input was CD4+ T cells from PBMCs. The V gene is TRBV20-1, the J gene TRBJ2-7; D gene ambiguous. The CDR3 bases are TGCAGTGCGCCCGACAACACCTACGAGCAGTACTTC. It codes for CSAPDNTYEQYF.